This passage covers 20 T cell receptor beta chains from one sample sequenced in a study of beta chain features in type 1 diabetes. Whole-study results and caveats: A moderate, significant TCRB CDR3 shortening appeared in type 1 diabetes across four CD4+ subsets.

Reverse transcribing all isolated RNA meant expressed TCRB transcripts were sequenced. Sequenced by immunoSEQ multiplex PCR; TCRdb stores in-frame clones only, minus some. The profile covers around 70,000 clones, with around 49% appearing a single time and 0.7% taken by the ten largest. These TCRs' antigens remain unknown. The sample consisted of central memory CD4+ T cells from blood. These receptors were taken from a man aged 25-45 years with type 1 diabetes.

This clone was seen more than once but under ten times. The gene calls are TRBV11-2 and TRBJ2-1, with 8 bases aligning to TRBD2. CDR3 length equals 16 residues. In germline, CDR1 is SGHAT, CDR2 FQNNGV. J lost 4 bases, V lost 1 base, and 6 bases had no gene match. As DNA, the CDR3 is TGTGCCAGCAGCTTAGGAGCGGGAGAGATATACAATGAGCAGTTCTTC. This codes for CASSLGAGEIYNEQFF.

This clone has more than one count but fewer than ten. The rearrangement uses TRBV11-2 and TRBJ2-3, with D possibly TRBD1 on 5 matching bases. The germline V gene has CDR1 SGHAT and CDR2 FQNNGV. The CDR3 totals 16 residues. Between the trimmed V and J ends, which lost 1 base and 0 bases, there was a span of 11 bases. The CDR3 here is CASSLGFAGSTDTQYF. The DNA for the CDR3 is TGTGCCAGCAGCTTAGGGTTTGCAGGGAGCACAGATACGCAGTATTTT.

This clone was recorded once. The chain employs TRBV5-4 and TRBJ2-5, with TRBD1 as a possible D gene (6 bases). The length of the CDR3 is 13 residues. V was shortened by 4 bases and J by 2 bases, with 9 bases between the two germline ends. CDR1 SGHNT and CDR2 YYREEE come from the germline V gene (reference sequence). CDR3: CASSPGQQETQYF. The CDR3 DNA is TGTGCCAGCAGCCCAGGACAGCAAGAGACCCAGTACTTC.

This chain joins TRBV5-4 and TRBJ2-1; TRBD2 is a possible D gene (6 bases). Germline assignment: CDR1 SGHNT and CDR2 YYREEE (reference sequence). The V end lost 4 bases, the J end lost 3 bases, and 11 bases lay between the germline ends. This CDR3 is built from 14 residues. CDR3 amino acids: CASSPDGGYNEQFF. CDR3 DNA sequence: TGTGCCAGCAGCCCGGACGGGGGCTACAATGAGCAGTTCTTC. Variable domain in full (rest from reference TRBV5-4 and TRBJ2-1): ETGVTQSPTHLIKTRGQQVTLRCSSQSGHNTVSWYQQALGQGPQFIFQYYREEENGRGNFPPRFSGLQFPNYSSELNVNALELDDSALYLCASSPDGGYNEQFFGPGTRLTVL.

This clone was seen more than once but under ten times. The CDR3 DNA sequence: TGTGCCAGCGCTACAGGGGACGGGTACGAGCAGTACTTC. It is translated as CASATGDGYEQYF. The chain recombines TRBV6-6 with TRBJ2-7; TRBD1 matches at 7 bases. With 8 bases clipped from V and 4 bases from J, the junction kept 8 bases outside the gene matches. This CDR3 contains 13 residues. CDR1 is MNHNY, CDR2 SVGAGI, per germline (reference sequence).

This rearrangement joins TRBV6-5 to TRBJ2-1, with D perhaps TRBD1 (6 bases). V shed 6 bases and J shed 7 bases, with 10 bases lying between them. This CDR3 is built from 12 residues. Germline lookup yields CDR1 MNHEY and CDR2 SVGAGI. The CDR3 loop reads CASSRTENEQFF. DNA of the CDR3: TGTGCCAGCAGCCGGACAGAAAATGAGCAGTTCTTC.

The V call is TRBV11-2, the J call TRBJ2-3, with D perhaps matching TRBD1 (5 bases). The V gene's germline CDR1 is SGHAT and CDR2 FQNNGV. V was trimmed by 1 base and J by 5 bases, leaving 7 bases between them. CDR3 length: 13 amino acids. CDR3 in DNA: TGTGCCAGCAGCTTAGGCAGGGAAGATACGCAGTATTTT. Translated: CASSLGREDTQYF.

V and J are TRBV7-2 and TRBJ2-1, with 8 positions matching TRBD2. Germline loops: CDR1 SGHTA, CDR2 FQGNSA. Trimming removed 1 base from V and 6 bases from J; junction bases left unmatched: 5. The CDR3 length is 15 residues. The CDR3 DNA reads TGTGCCAGCAGCTTAGATGGCGGGAGGTCCAATGAGCAGTTCTTC. It is translated as CASSLDGGRSNEQFF.

Note on this clone: A junction boundary mismatches the germline segment, possibly from a read error. The chain uses TRBV11-3 and TRBJ2-1, with 11 positions matching TRBD2. The CDR3 runs to 15 residues. CDR1 SGHNT and CDR2 YENEEA come from the germline V gene. CDR3 region: CASSLDSGGALEQFF. The CDR3 DNA reads TGTGCCAGCAGCCTAGATAGCGGGGGGGCCCTTGAGCAGTTCTTC.

V gene TRBV14 combines with J gene TRBJ2-7, with D possibly being TRBD2 (5 bases). Germline CDR1 SGHDN, CDR2 FVKESK. The length of the CDR3 is 14 residues. V was clipped by 2 bases and J by 4 bases, with 12 bases between them. Written as DNA, the CDR3 is TGTGCCAGCAGCCAAAACCTGGACTTATACGAGCAGTACTTC. Its translation is CASSQNLDLYEQYF.

The V gene is TRBV6-1, the J gene TRBJ2-7; the match to TRBD1 covers 10 bases. The CDR3 length is 14 residues. CDR1 and CDR2 from the germline V gene are MNHNS and SASEGT. V trimming: 5 bases; J trimming: 6 bases; junction bases outside the gene matches: 7. The CDR3: CASSLGTGEREQYF. The CDR3 DNA reads as TGTGCCAGCAGTCTTGGGACAGGGGAGCGCGAGCAGTACTTC.

This clone was seen only once. The chain employs TRBV7-2 and TRBJ2-7; D is perhaps TRBD1 (5 bases). The CDR3 sequence is 13 residues long. The germline gives CDR1 SGHTA, CDR2 FQGNSA. V was shortened by 4 bases and J by 2 bases, with 9 bases between the two germline ends. In nucleotides, the CDR3 is TGTGCCAGCAGCTCAGGGAACACCTACGAGCAGTACTTC. Protein product: CASSSGNTYEQYF.

J is TRBJ2-1 and V is TRBV10-2; 8 nucleotides align to TRBD1. The CDR3 runs 15 residues. J lost 4 bases, V lost 5 bases, and 7 bases had no gene match. CDR1 and CDR2 from the germline V gene are WSHSY and SAAADI. In nucleotides, the CDR3 is TGCGCCAGCAGTCTACAGGGGGACCTATACAATGAGCAGTTCTTC. Encoded protein: CASSLQGDLYNEQFF.

The chain combines TRBV19 with TRBJ2-3, with D perhaps matching TRBD2 (5 bases). The CDR3 covers 13 residues. The V gene lost 1 base and the J gene lost 5 bases, with 7 bases spanning the gap. From germline, CDR1 is LNHDA and CDR2 SQIVND (reference sequence). This CDR3 reads CASSIVGGDTQYF. The CDR3, as DNA: TGTGCCAGTAGTATAGTAGGAGGAGATACGCAGTATTTT.

This chain uses TRBV9 with TRBJ2-2; 10 bases are shared with TRBD2. V was pared by 4 bases and J by 6 bases, with 9 bases of the junction left unmatched. The CDR3 spans 16 residues. Germline values: CDR1 SGDLS, CDR2 YYNGEE. The CDR3 region has the DNA TGTGCCAGCAGCCCCAGCCAGCGGGGGGGCGCCGGGGAGCTGTTTTTT. Encoded protein: CASSPSQRGGAGELFF.

The chain links TRBV5-6 to TRBJ2-1; D uncertain. The ends were cut back, 0 bases at V and 0 bases at J, with 10 bases in the middle. The CDR3 loop spans 16 amino acids. The germline V gene encodes CDR1 SGHDT and CDR2 YYEEEE. CDR3 DNA sequence: TGTGCCAGCAGCTTGGGGGCTCACCTCTCCTACAATGAGCAGTTCTTC. Translated, it gives CASSLGAHLSYNEQFF.

V gene TRBV29-1 combines with J gene TRBJ1-2; 10 bases match TRBD1. V was clipped by 7 bases and J by 5 bases; unmatched bases: 22. Germline-derived CDR1 and CDR2 are SQVTM and ANQGSEA. The CDR3 spans 18 residues. The CDR3 loop is CSARQGAGLGGLGYGYTF. The CDR3 bases are TGCAGCGCCCGACAGGGGGCCGGATTAGGGGGTCTGGGATATGGCTACACCTTC.

This clone was picked up a small number of times. The rearrangement uses TRBV11-3 and TRBJ2-5, with D possibly matching TRBD1 (6 bases). The CDR3 totals 15 residues. The germline CDR1 and CDR2 sequences are SGHNT and YENEEA. The ends were cut back, 6 bases at V and 2 bases at J, with 16 bases in the middle. CDR3 coding DNA: TGTGCCAGCAGTTCAGGGGAAGTATGGCAAGAGACCCAGTACTTC. It specifies CASSSGEVWQETQYF.

The V call is TRBV5-4, the J call TRBJ2-7; tentative D call: TRBD1 (6 bases). The V end lost 5 bases, the J end lost 2 bases, and 14 bases lay between the germline ends. The CDR3 has 14 residues. From germline, CDR1 is SGHNT and CDR2 YYREEE (reference sequence). Here the CDR3 DNA reads TGTGCCAGCAGTGCGCAGGGGAATACCTACGAGCAGTACTTC. Residues: CASSAQGNTYEQYF. The whole variable domain, filled in from reference TRBV5-4 and TRBJ2-7, reads ETGVTQSPTHLIKTRGQQVTLRCSSQSGHNTVSWYQQALGQGPQFIFQYYREEENGRGNFPPRFSGLQFPNYSSELNVNALELDDSALYLCASSAQGNTYEQYFGPGTRLTVT.

The J gene is TRBJ1-4, the V gene TRBV5-1; TRBD1 might be the D (5 bases). The germline CDR1 and CDR2 sequences are SGHRS and YFSETQ. The V end was cut by 2 bases, the J end by 6 bases, with 11 bases between. CDR3 size: 14 residues. CDR3 sequence: CASSFGGGDEKLFF. The CDR3 bases are TGCGCCAGCAGCTTCGGCGGGGGTGATGAAAAACTGTTTTTT. Looking up the rest from reference TRBV5-1 and TRBJ1-4 gives the full variable domain: KAGVTQTPRYLIKTRGQQVTLSCSPISGHRSVSWYQQTPGQGLQFLFEYFSETQRNKGNFPGRFSGRQFSNSRSEMNVSTLELGDSALYLCASSFGGGDEKLFFGSGTQLSVL.